The T cell receptor (beta chain) described here comes from a study of blood T cells in healthy people across ages. Only one count was recorded for this clonotype. One junction end does not reproduce the germline sequence, and a read error may be involved. Sample-barcoded 5' priming and a J-beta primer mix drove a second PCR of about 6 to 12 cycles. TCRdb reprocessed the 5' RACE reads with MiXCR, giving one entry per CDR3 protein. The sample lists about 1.8 million distinct CDR3 sequences, 49% occurring once. No fewer than 6 million PBMCs went into each sample. Germline CDR1 SGHDT, CDR2 YYEEEE. The CDR3 has 14 residues.

The sequenced sample was blood. This clonotype was obtained from a woman aged 40 to 55 in good health. J is TRBJ1-1 and V is TRBV5-6; D uncertain. The CDR3 sequence is CARSLMTANTEAFF. DNA of the CDR3: TGTGCCAGAAGCTTAATGACGGCGAACACTGAAGCTTTCTTT. Supplemented by reference TRBV5-6 and TRBJ1-1, the full variable domain reads DAGVTQSPTHLIKTRGQQVTLRCSPKSGHDTVSWYQQALGQGPQFIFQYYEEEERQRGNFPDRFSGHQFPNYSSELNVNALLLGDSALYLCARSLMTANTEAFFGQGTRLTVV.